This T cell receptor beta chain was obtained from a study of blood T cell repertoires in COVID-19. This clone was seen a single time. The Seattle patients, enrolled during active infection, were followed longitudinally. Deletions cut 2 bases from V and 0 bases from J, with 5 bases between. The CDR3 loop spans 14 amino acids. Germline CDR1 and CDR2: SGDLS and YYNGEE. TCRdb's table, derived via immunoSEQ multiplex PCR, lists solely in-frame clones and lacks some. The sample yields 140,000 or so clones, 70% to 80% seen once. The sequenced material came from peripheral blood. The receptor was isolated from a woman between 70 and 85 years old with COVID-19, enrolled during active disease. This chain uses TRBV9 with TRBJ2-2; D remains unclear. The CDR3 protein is CASSVSTNTGELFF. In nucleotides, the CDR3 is TGTGCCAGCAGCGTTTCTACGAACACCGGGGAGCTGTTTTTT.